The rows below give T cell receptor beta chains drawn from one sample of a study of CD8 T cells in ankylosing spondylitis. TCRdb independently ran MiXCR on the 5' RACE reads; one entry per CDR3 protein. The sample consists of about 420,000 distinct CDR3 sequences, 20% to 25% of them appearing once. The sample comprised blood, either unsorted or a sorted T cell fraction (not recorded which). These receptors came from a male donor with ankylosing spondylitis. Both conserved end residues are trimmed from each CDR3.

V: TRBV20-1
J: TRBJ2-4
CDR3: SASGVAGGRNIQY

V: TRBV3-1
J: TRBJ2-5
CDR3: ASSQARGGQETQY

V: TRBV30
J: TRBJ2-1
CDR3: AWTTGGAGEQF

V: TRBV6-5
J: TRBJ1-1
CDR3: ASSYLGMVNTEAF

V: TRBV2
J: TRBJ2-5
CDR3: ASSVQGHQQETQY

V: TRBV9
J: TRBJ2-7
CDR3: ASSVGGSLSYEQY

V: TRBV19
J: TRBJ1-5
CDR3: ASSITTSNQPQH

V: TRBV20-1
J: TRBJ2-7
CDR3: SARRLSYEQY

V: TRBV29-1
J: TRBJ2-5
CDR3: SVVGNAETQY

V: TRBV29-1
J: TRBJ2-7
CDR3: SVVREGTYEQY

V: TRBV25-1
J: TRBJ1-2
CDR3: ASSGLPLDGYT

V: TRBV12-3/TRBV12-4
J: TRBJ1-3
CDR3: ASSRHVGRVSGNTIY

V: TRBV6-1
J: TRBJ1-1
CDR3: ASAGRSLWAEAF

V: TRBV5-1
J: TRBJ1-5
CDR3: ASSLGRDRDQPQH

V: TRBV7-8
J: TRBJ1-5
CDR3: ASSKGVIRDQPQH

V: TRBV5-1
J: TRBJ2-2
CDR3: ASSLGEPLTGELF

V: TRBV10-3
J: TRBJ2-4
CDR3: AISESIDSGNIQY

V: TRBV27
J: TRBJ2-7
CDR3: ASSLSVPSGSYEQY

V: TRBV27
J: TRBJ1-6
CDR3: ASSFIGTGLTLH

V: TRBV5-1
J: TRBJ2-3
CDR3: ASSLAARVDTQY

V: TRBV3-1
J: TRBJ2-7
CDR3: ASSQDFTGRSPGY

V: TRBV4-3
J: TRBJ2-5
CDR3: ASSPGGVVETQY

V: TRBV12-3/TRBV12-4
J: TRBJ2-4
CDR3: ASSRGQMNIQY

V: TRBV7-2
J: TRBJ2-2
CDR3: ASSVPGLNTGELF

V: TRBV18
J: TRBJ2-1
CDR3: ASSPLLGQGPYNEQF

V: TRBV7-9
J: TRBJ2-2
CDR3: ASSFRIPDSTGELF

V: TRBV28
J: TRBJ1-1
CDR3: LSGDRLTEAF

V: TRBV5-1
J: TRBJ2-7
CDR3: ASSPRQGGSYEQY

V: TRBV20-1
J: TRBJ2-7
CDR3: SAGGQGQYEQY

V: TRBV6-4
J: TRBJ2-1
CDR3: ASSESSYNEQF

V: TRBV20-1
J: TRBJ1-5
CDR3: SARRPNQPQH

V: TRBV4-1
J: TRBJ2-1
CDR3: ASSLLPGDYNEQF

V: TRBV3-1
J: TRBJ2-7
CDR3: ASSQPSHYEQY

V: TRBV29-1
J: TRBJ2-1
CDR3: SVERREGYNEQF

V: TRBV28
J: TRBJ2-1
CDR3: ASSYQGGYNEQF

V: TRBV7-2
J: TRBJ1-1
CDR3: ASSLGGGRNTEAF

V: TRBV18
J: TRBJ1-5
CDR3: ASSQSTAQSNQPQH

V: TRBV7-3
J: TRBJ2-2
CDR3: ASSRLATGELF

V: TRBV9
J: TRBJ1-1
CDR3: ASSSGGGAGTEAF

V: TRBV11-2
J: TRBJ2-1
CDR3: ASSPAGLAGVGEQF

V: TRBV29-1
J: TRBJ2-1
CDR3: SVESLAGAREQF

V: TRBV12-3/TRBV12-4
J: TRBJ1-3
CDR3: ASGRSRGPDSGNTIY

V: TRBV5-1
J: TRBJ1-1
CDR3: ASSPDARGRGMNTEAF

V: TRBV14
J: TRBJ2-1
CDR3: ASSVNILAGASDEQF

V: TRBV20-1
J: TRBJ2-3
CDR3: SARVPGTDTQY

V: TRBV4-1
J: TRBJ2-7
CDR3: ASSPTSGASHEQY

V: TRBV29-1
J: TRBJ2-3
CDR3: SVDGPIYTQY

V: TRBV18
J: TRBJ2-5
CDR3: ASSSEETQY

V: TRBV24-1
J: TRBJ2-1
CDR3: ATSAWGEGSNEQF

V: TRBV28
J: TRBJ2-5
CDR3: ASSPLQGREETQY

V: TRBV5-6
J: TRBJ2-2
CDR3: ASSLGLSRAGYTGELF

V: TRBV5-1
J: TRBJ2-2
CDR3: ASSLPGGGISGELF

V: TRBV5-1
J: TRBJ1-5
CDR3: ASSLGAPEGPQH

V: TRBV4-1
J: TRBJ2-5
CDR3: ASSRGQGAQPQETQY

V: TRBV28
J: TRBJ2-1
CDR3: ASSLFRRGSYNEQF

V: TRBV11-2
J: TRBJ1-3
CDR3: ASSPTGGLGNTIY

V: TRBV20-1
J: TRBJ1-1
CDR3: SAREQTGWWNTEAF

V: TRBV7-2
J: TRBJ2-5
CDR3: ASSFSMGYETQY

V: TRBV20-1
J: TRBJ2-6
CDR3: SARDGDRDSGANVLT

V: TRBV10-3
J: TRBJ2-5
CDR3: AISQGVPSETQY